What follows is one T cell receptor (beta chain) and its context. The V end was cut by 1 base, the J end by 7 bases, with 13 bases between. Germline-derived CDR1 and CDR2 are SGHTA and FQGNSA. CDR3 length: 15 amino acids. The sample is drawn from a study of blood T cell repertoires in COVID-19. Study background: Spain, Italy and the United States supplied samples that represented acute and convalescent COVID-19. In each case, the material was cDNA or gDNA derived from T cells, B-cell-depleted T cells, or PBMCs.

Study members were between about 18 and 90 years old and lived in 24 US regions. Participants' own reports of clinical history determined their cohort assignment. Using immunoSEQ multiplex PCR, the repertoire was profiled, and TCRdb retains in-frame clones only, with some absent. The repertoire holds roughly 300,000 clones, about nine tenths seen once, with less than 11% in the top ten. The receptor was derived from a woman under 30 who had recovered from COVID-19. Sequencing used PBMCs or T cells enriched from blood (not recorded which). The J gene is TRBJ2-2, the V gene TRBV7-2, with D possibly being TRBD1 (6 bases). The CDR3 DNA reads as TGTGCCAGCAGCTTAGTGACCACAGGGCTCGGGGAGCTGTTTTTT. Translation gives CASSLVTTGLGELFF.